The next 10 T cell receptor beta chains were all read from a single sample in a study of human versus mouse CDR3 diversity and MHC coevolution (dated by TCRdb to 2016 to 2017). Library creation used the immunoSEQ multiplex PCR assay. What TCRdb holds here is the immuneACCESS table cut down to in-frame rearrangements. Part of the clones is not present; checked against another copy, under half of the missing clones reflect an unresolved V gene, and the others are unexplained. The sample table lists roughly 80,000 clones, around 93% of them with a count of one. More than 1.1% of the sample rests with the top ten. Sequencing input: naive CD4+ T cells from blood. What this sample's cell subset or site label stands for: CD45RO-negative CD62L-positive naive CD4 T cells. The receptors come from a person between 25 and 70 years old in good health.

In the case of this clone: At one end the junction does not follow the germline gene, possibly because of a read error. The J gene is TRBJ1-1, the V gene TRBV29-1, with 7 bases aligning to TRBD1. The germline V gene encodes CDR1 SQVTM and CDR2 ANQGSEA. The length of the CDR3 is 13 residues. CDR3 DNA sequence: TGCAGCGTTGCCAAACAGGGGAACACTGAAGTTTTCTTT. It codes for CSVAKQGNTEVFF.

J is TRBJ2-1 and V is TRBV5-1; TRBD1 matches at 8 bases. Germline V gives CDR1 SGHRS, CDR2 YFSETQ. V was pared by 5 bases and J by 5 bases, with 12 bases of the junction left unmatched. CDR3 length equals 16 residues. CDR3 nucleotide sequence: TGCGCCAGCAGTTACAGGGTACAGGGGGGAAACAATGAGCAGTTCTTC. Residues: CASSYRVQGGNNEQFF.

This chain links TRBV5-1 with TRBJ1-3; 10 bases map to TRBD1. The CDR3 covers 15 residues. The junction had 5 bases not matched to a gene; V was cut back by 4 bases and J by 4 bases. Germline CDR1 is SGHRS and CDR2 is YFSETQ. In DNA, the CDR3 is TGCGCCAGCAGCGAGGGACAGGGGCACGGAAACACCATATATTTT. It codes for CASSEGQGHGNTIYF.

The chain employs TRBV4-1 and TRBJ2-1; the match to TRBD1 covers 10 bases. This CDR3 has 16 amino acids. Trimming removed 1 base from V and 5 bases from J; junction bases left unmatched: 5. CDR1 and CDR2 from the germline V gene are MGHRA and YSYEKL. The chain's CDR3 is CASSQGQGAMDNEQFF. The CDR3 coding sequence is TGCGCCAGCAGCCAAGGACAGGGGGCGATGGACAATGAGCAGTTCTTC.

J is TRBJ1-1 and V is TRBV6-5; D not resolved. Trimming took 2 bases from V and 4 from J, leaving 11 bases between them. This CDR3 spans 14 amino acids. Germline V gene sequence: CDR1 MNHEY, CDR2 SVGAGI. The CDR3, as DNA: TGTGCCAGCAGTTACCGAAGCGAGAGCACTGAAGCTTTCTTT. It specifies CASSYRSESTEAFF.

This rearrangement joins TRBV19 to TRBJ1-1, with D possibly TRBD1 on 6 matching bases. CDR1 is LNHDA, CDR2 SQIVND, per germline (reference sequence). CDR3 length equals 14 residues. V lost 4 bases to trimming and J lost 7 bases, with 16 bases between them. The CDR3 spells CASSTRQGRDEAFF. The CDR3 DNA is TGTGCCAGTAGTACGCGCCAGGGGAGAGATGAAGCTTTCTTT.

The rearrangement joins TRBV28 to TRBJ1-1; D is unclear. V dropped 3 bases and J dropped 4 bases, with 12 bases sitting between them. From germline, CDR1 is MDHEN and CDR2 SYDVKM. This CDR3 has 14 residues. The CDR3 coding sequence is TGTGCCAGCAGTTTTCCGACCTGGAGCACTGAAGCTTTCTTT. Translated, it gives CASSFPTWSTEAFF.

This chain links TRBV11-1 with TRBJ2-7; TRBD2 matches at 15 bases. Germline V gene lookup returns CDR1 SGHAT and CDR2 FQDESV (reference sequence). The CDR3 runs to 14 residues. V shed 3 bases and J 11 bases; nucleotides not matched to a gene: 5. CDR3 amino acids: CASSFGTSGRPKYF. The CDR3 bases are TGTGCCAGCAGCTTCGGGACTAGCGGGAGGCCCAAGTACTTC.

The chain links TRBV30 to TRBJ1-1; D is uncertain. Germline V gives CDR1 GTSNPN, CDR2 SVGIG (reference sequence). V dropped 3 bases and J dropped 6 bases, with 14 bases sitting between them. The CDR3 runs to 13 residues. CDR3 nucleotide sequence: TGTGCCTGGAGCCGGGATTTGGCCGCTGAAGCTTTCTTT. Translated: CAWSRDLAAEAFF.

The chain carries TRBV27 and TRBJ2-7, with 10 bases aligning to TRBD1. With V trimmed by 6 bases and J by 7 bases, 18 bases remained unmatched. Germline V lookup: CDR1 MNHEY, CDR2 SMNVEV (reference sequence). CDR3 length: 17 amino acids. In DNA form, the CDR3 reads TGTGCCAGCAGCTTCAAACCGGGACAGGGGCCCCCGGCGGAGCAGTACTTC. Translating gives CASSFKPGQGPPAEQYF.